This is a list of T cell receptor beta chains from one sample in a study of blood T cells in healthy people across ages. TCRdb analysed the 5' RACE reads with MiXCR anew, one entry per CDR3 protein. The sample lists about 1.4 million distinct CDR3 sequences; 59% were seen once. Sequencing input: blood. These receptors came from a man between 18 and 35 years old in good health. CDR3s include the opening cysteine and the closing phenylalanine or tryptophan. Fields, in order: V gene, J gene, CDR3 protein.

>TRBV20-1|TRBJ2-3
CSAEGDSTDTQYF
>TRBV12-3/TRBV12-4|TRBJ1-2
CASSTRNYGYTF
>TRBV6-2/TRBV6-3|TRBJ1-2
CASSGHENYGYTF
>TRBV9|TRBJ2-1
CASRVGGGTEQFF
>TRBV20-1|TRBJ2-7
CSTGQGPYEQYF
>TRBV6-5|-
CASRKAGPATEQYF
>TRBV6-2/TRBV6-3|TRBJ2-7
CASTGSPYEQYF
>TRBV5-6|TRBJ2-3
CASPGGGSQGQYF
>TRBV20-1|TRBJ2-5
CSARASEGQYF
>TRBV5-1|TRBJ2-1
CASSSGQINEQFF
>TRBV5-1|TRBJ2-3
CAVSLVELAGTDTQYF
>TRBV25-1|TRBJ1-1
CASSAPKGGTEAFF
>TRBV29-1|TRBJ2-7
CSVVDMGGGLEQYF
>TRBV28|TRBJ2-3
CASPPGPQFSTDTQYF
>TRBV2|TRBJ2-5
CASSERQYF
>TRBV20-1|TRBJ2-7
CSAIRDAYYEQYF
>TRBV9|TRBJ2-5
CASSRTGVQETQYF
>TRBV7-6|TRBJ1-5
CASSLVGGFDQPQHF
>TRBV28|TRBJ1-2
CASSYDRNRVRTF
>TRBV20-1|TRBJ2-4
CSARPGHAAREQYF
>TRBV20-1|TRBJ1-1
CSAREPGENTEAFF
>TRBV6-6|TRBJ1-5
CASSYAGFNQPQHF
>TRBV15|TRBJ1-1
CATSRVGGEYTEAFF
>TRBV10-3|TRBJ2-3
CAISESTAGDTQYF
>TRBV4-3|TRBJ2-5
CASSQSTGWGETQYF
>TRBV4-2|TRBJ1-1
CASSQAQGGNTEAFF
>TRBV7-2|TRBJ2-3
CASSAGTSGSADTQYF
>TRBV3-1|TRBJ1-2
CASSQGSLSNLANYGYTF
>TRBV12-3/TRBV12-4|TRBJ2-7
CASSLAAGGYEQYF
>TRBV20-1|TRBJ1-2
CSARQGPGYGYTF
>TRBV7-8|TRBJ1-4
CASNLNPGGLANEKLFF
>TRBV15|-
CATSRDSRRVNEQYF
>TRBV11-2|TRBJ2-3
CASSLGFGGGTDTQYF
>TRBV6-2/TRBV6-3|TRBJ2-7
CASSWAGESYEQYF
>TRBV20-1|TRBJ2-1
CSVAGVHNEQFF
>TRBV21-1|TRBJ2-1
CASSKAWDGRSYNEQFF
>TRBV4-1|-
CASSQSRGRAGYEQYF